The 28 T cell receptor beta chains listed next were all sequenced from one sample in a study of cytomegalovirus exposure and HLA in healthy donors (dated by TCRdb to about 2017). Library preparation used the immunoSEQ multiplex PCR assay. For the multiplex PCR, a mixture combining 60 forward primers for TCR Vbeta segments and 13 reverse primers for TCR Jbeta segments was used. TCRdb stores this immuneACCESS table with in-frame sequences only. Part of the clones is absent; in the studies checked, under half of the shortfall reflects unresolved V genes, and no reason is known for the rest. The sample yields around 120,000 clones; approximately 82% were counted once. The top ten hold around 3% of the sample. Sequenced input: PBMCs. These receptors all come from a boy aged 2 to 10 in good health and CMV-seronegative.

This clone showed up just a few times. The CDR3, as DNA: TGTGCCATCAGCGATCGAGGAGCGTGGGGCTACACCTTC. Translation: CAISDRGAWGYTF. The chain is built from TRBV10-3 and TRBJ1-2, with D unresolved. CDR3 size: 13 residues. Deletions cut 6 bases from V and 8 bases from J, with 16 bases between. Germline-derived CDR1 and CDR2 are ENHRY and SYGVKD.

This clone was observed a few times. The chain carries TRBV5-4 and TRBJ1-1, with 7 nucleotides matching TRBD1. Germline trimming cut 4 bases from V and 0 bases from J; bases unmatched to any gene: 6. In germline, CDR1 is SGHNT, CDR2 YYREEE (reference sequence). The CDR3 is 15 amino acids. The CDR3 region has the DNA TGTGCCAGCAGCGGTACAGGGGTAGTGAACACTGAAGCTTTCTTT. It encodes CASSGTGVVNTEAFF.

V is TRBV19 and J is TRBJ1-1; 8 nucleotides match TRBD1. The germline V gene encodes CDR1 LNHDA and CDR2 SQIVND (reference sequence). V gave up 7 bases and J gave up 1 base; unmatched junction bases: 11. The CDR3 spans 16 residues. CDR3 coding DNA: TGTGCCAGTAACCCCTACAGGGGGAGGACGAACACTGAAGCTTTCTTT. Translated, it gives CASNPYRGRTNTEAFF.

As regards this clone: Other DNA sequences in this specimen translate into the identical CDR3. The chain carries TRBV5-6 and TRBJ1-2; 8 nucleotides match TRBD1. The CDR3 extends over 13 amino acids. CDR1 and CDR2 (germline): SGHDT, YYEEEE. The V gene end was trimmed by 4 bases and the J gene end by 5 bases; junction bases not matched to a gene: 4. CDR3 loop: CASSPRQGYGYTF. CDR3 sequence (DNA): TGTGCCAGCAGCCCCCGACAGGGGTATGGCTACACCTTC.

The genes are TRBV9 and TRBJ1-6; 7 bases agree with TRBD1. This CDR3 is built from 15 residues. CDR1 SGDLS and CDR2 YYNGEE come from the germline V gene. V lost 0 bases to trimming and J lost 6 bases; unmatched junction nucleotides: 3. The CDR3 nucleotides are TGTGCCAGCAGCGTAGCCGCAGGGGGTAATTCACCCCTCCACTTT. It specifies CASSVAAGGNSPLHF.

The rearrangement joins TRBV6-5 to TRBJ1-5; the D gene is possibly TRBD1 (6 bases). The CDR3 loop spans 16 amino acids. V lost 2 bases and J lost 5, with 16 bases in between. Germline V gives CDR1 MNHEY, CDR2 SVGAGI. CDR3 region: CASSYIYQGRHQPQHF. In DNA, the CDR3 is TGTGCCAGCAGTTACATCTATCAGGGGCGCCATCAGCCCCAGCATTTT.

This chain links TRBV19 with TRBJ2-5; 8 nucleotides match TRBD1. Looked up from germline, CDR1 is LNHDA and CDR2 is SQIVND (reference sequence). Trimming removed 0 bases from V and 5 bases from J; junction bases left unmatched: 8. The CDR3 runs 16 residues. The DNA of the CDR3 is TGTGCCAGTAGTATAGATAGGCAGGGGGCGCGGGAGACCCAGTACTTC. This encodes CASSIDRQGARETQYF. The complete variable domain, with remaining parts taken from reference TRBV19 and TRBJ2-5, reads DGGITQSPKYLFRKEGQNVTLSCEQNLNHDAMYWYRQDPGQGLRLIYYSQIVNDFQKGDIAEGYSVSREKKESFPLTVTSAQKNPTAFYLCASSIDRQGARETQYFGPGTRLLVL.

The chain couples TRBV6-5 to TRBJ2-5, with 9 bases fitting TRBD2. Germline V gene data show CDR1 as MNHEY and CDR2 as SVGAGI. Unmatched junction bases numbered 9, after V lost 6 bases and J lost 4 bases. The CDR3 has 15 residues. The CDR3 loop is CASSSRASGTETQYF. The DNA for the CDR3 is TGTGCCAGCAGCTCCCGGGCTAGCGGGACAGAGACCCAGTACTTC.

CDR3: CATSSGTGGYTEAFF. Written as DNA, the CDR3 is TGTGCCACCAGCAGCGGGACAGGGGGCTATACTGAAGCTTTCTTT. The genes are TRBV15 and TRBJ1-1, with TRBD1 identical over 12 bases. Germline loops: CDR1 LNHNV, CDR2 YYDKDF (reference sequence). The trim removed 3 bases at V and 5 bases at J, leaving 4 bases unmatched. The length of the CDR3 is 15 residues.

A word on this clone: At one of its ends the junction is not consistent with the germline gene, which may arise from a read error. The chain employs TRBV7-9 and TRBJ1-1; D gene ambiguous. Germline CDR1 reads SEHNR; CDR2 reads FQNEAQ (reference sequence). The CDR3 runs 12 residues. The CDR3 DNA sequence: TGTTCCAGCAGCTTAGGCACTCCTGAAGCTTTCTTT. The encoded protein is CSSSLGTPEAFF.

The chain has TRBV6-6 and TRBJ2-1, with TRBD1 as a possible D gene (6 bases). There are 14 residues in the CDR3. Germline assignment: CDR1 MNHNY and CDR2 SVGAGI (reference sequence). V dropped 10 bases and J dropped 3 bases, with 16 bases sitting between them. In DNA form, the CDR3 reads TGTGCCACCCGACTGGACAGCTACTACAATGAGCAGTTCTTC. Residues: CATRLDSYYNEQFF.

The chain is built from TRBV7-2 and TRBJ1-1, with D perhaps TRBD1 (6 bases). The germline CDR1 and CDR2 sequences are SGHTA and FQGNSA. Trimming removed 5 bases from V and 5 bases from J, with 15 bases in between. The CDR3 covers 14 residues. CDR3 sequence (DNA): TGTGCCAGCAGCCCAAGCAGGGGACAAACTGAAGCTTTCTTT. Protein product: CASSPSRGQTEAFF.

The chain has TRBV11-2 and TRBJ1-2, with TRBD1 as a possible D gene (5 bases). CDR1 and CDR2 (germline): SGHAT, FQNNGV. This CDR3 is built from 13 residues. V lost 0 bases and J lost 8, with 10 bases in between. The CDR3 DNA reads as TGTGCCAGCAGCTTAGATTTGGGGCGCGGCTACACCTTC. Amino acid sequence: CASSLDLGRGYTF.

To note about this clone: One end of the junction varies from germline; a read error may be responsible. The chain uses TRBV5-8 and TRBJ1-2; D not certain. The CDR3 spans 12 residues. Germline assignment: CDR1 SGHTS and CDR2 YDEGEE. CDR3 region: CASSLDPFREFF. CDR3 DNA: TGTGCCAGCAGCTTGGACCCTTTCCGGGAATTCTTC.

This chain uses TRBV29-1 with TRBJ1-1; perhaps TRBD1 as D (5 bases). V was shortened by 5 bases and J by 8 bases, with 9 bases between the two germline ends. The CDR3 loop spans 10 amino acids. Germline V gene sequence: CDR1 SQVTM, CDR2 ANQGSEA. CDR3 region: CSVNQGEAFF. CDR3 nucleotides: TGCAGCGTTAACCAGGGAGAAGCTTTCTTT.

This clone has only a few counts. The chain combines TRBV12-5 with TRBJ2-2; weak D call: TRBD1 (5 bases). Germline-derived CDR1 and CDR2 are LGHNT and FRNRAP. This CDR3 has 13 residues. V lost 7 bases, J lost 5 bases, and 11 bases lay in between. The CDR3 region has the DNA TGTGCTAGTGAAGGACACCTTACCGGGGAGCTGTTTTTT. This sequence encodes CASEGHLTGELFF.

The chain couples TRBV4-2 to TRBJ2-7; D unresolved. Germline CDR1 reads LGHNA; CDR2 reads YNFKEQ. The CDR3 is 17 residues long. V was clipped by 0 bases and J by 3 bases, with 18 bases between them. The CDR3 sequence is CASSQDERPLEVYEQYF. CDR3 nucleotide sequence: TGTGCCAGCAGCCAAGATGAGAGACCCCTAGAAGTCTACGAGCAGTACTTC.

The DNA for the CDR3 is TGTGCCAGCAGCCTCCCGGAGGGGGCCTCCTACAATGAGCAGTTCTTC. Protein sequence: CASSLPEGASYNEQFF. The chain couples TRBV11-3 to TRBJ2-1, with TRBD1 as a possible D gene (7 bases). The ends were cut back, 5 bases at V and 0 bases at J, with 14 bases in the middle. CDR3 size: 16 residues. Germline lookup yields CDR1 SGHNT and CDR2 YENEEA.

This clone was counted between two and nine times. CDR3 coding DNA: TGTGCCAGCTCACCACTGGGGAGTAACGAGCAGTACGTC. Translating it yields CASSPLGSNEQYV. The chain joins TRBV18 to TRBJ2-7, with a weak D call TRBD2 (5 bases). Trimming took 1 base from V and 5 from J, leaving 9 bases between them. The length of the CDR3 is 13 residues. CDR1 KGHSH and CDR2 LQKENI come from the germline V gene.

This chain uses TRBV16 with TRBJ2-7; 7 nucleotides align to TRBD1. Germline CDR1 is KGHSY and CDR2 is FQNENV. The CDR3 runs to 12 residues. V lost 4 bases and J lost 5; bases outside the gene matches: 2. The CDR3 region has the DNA TGTGCCAGCAGCCCGACAGGGAACGAGCAGTACTTC. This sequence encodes CASSPTGNEQYF.

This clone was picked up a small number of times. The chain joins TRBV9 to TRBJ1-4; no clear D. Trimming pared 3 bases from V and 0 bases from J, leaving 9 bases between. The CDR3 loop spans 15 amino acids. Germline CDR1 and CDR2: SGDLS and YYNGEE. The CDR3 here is CASSGSEATNEKLFF. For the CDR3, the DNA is TGTGCCAGCAGCGGTTCAGAAGCAACTAATGAAAAACTGTTTTTT.

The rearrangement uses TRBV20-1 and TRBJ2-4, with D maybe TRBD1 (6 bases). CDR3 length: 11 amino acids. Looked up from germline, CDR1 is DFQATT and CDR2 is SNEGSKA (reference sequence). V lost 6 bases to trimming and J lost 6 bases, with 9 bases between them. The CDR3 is CSAKTGNIQYF. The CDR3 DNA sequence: TGCAGTGCAAAGACAGGAAACATTCAGTACTTC.

The CDR3 bases are TGTGCCAGCAGCTTAGATTCGGAGCGGCAGACCCAGTACTTC. Protein: CASSLDSERQTQYF. The rearrangement joins TRBV11-2 to TRBJ2-5; D may be TRBD2 (5 bases). This CDR3 is built from 14 residues. In germline, CDR1 is SGHAT, CDR2 FQNNGV. The V end lost 0 bases, the J end lost 6 bases, and 11 bases lay between the germline ends. Using reference TRBV11-2 and TRBJ2-5 for the parts outside the CDR3, the full variable domain is EAGVAQSPRYKIIEKRQSVAFWCNPISGHATLYWYQQILGQGPKLLIQFQNNGVVDDSQLPKDRFSAERLKGVDSTLKIQPAKLEDSAVYLCASSLDSERQTQYFGPGTRLLVL.

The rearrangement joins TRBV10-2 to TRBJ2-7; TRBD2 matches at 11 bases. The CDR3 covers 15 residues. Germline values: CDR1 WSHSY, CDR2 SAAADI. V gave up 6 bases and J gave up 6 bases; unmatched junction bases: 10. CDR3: CASRIVLAGAFEQYV. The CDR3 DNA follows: TGCGCCAGCAGAATAGTACTAGCGGGAGCCTTCGAGCAGTACGTC.

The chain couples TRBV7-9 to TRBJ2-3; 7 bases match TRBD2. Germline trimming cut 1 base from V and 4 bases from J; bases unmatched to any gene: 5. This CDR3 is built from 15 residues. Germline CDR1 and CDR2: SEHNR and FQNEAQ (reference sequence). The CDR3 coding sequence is TGTGCCAGCAGCTTAGGGGGCGGGAGCGCAGATACGCAGTATTTT. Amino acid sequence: CASSLGGGSADTQYF.

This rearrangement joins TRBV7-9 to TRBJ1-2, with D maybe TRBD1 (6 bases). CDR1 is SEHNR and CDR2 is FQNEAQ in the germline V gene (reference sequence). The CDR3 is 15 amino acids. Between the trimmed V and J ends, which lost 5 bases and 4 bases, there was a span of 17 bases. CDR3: CASSPLAQGSYGYTF. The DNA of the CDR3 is TGTGCCAGCAGCCCCCTAGCACAGGGCTCCTATGGCTACACCTTC.

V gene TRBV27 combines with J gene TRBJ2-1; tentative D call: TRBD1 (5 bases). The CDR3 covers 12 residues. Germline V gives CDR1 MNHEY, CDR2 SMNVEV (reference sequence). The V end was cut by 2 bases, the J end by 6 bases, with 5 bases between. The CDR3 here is CASSLQGNEQFF. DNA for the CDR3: TGTGCCAGCAGTTTACAGGGCAATGAGCAGTTCTTC.

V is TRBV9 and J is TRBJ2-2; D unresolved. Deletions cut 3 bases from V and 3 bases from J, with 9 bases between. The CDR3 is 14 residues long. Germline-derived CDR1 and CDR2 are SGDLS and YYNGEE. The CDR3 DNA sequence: TGTGCCAGCAGCGCCGATAGTCACACCGGGGAGCTGTTTTTT. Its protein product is CASSADSHTGELFF. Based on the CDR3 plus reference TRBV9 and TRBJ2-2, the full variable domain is DSGVTQTPKHLITATGQRVTLRCSPRSGDLSVYWYQQSLDQGLQFLIQYYNGEERAKGNILERFSAQQFPDLHSELNLSSLELGDSALYFCASSADSHTGELFFGEGSRLTVL.